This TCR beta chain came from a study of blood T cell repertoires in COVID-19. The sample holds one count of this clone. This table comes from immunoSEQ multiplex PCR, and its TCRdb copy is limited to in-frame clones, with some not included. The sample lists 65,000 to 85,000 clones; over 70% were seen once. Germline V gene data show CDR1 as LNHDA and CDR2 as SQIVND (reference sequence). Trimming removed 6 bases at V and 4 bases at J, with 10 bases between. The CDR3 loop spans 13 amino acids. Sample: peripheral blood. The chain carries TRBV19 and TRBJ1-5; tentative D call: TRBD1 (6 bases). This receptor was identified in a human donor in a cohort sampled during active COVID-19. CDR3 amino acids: CASSGQLNQPQHF. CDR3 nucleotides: TGTGCCAGTAGCGGACAGCTTAATCAGCCCCAGCATTTT.